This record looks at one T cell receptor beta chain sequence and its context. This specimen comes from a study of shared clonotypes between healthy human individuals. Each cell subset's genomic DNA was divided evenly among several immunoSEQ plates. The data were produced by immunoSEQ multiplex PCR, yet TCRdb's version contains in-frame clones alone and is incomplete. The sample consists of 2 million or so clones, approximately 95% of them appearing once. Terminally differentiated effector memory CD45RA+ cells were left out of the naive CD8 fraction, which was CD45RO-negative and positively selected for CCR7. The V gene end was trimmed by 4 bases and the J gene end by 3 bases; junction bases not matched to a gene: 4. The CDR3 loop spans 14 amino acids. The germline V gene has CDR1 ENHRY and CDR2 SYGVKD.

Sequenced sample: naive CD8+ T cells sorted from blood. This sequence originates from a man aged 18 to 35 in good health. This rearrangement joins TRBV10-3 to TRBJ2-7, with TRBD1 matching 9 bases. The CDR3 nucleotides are TGTGCCATCAGTGGGACAGGGGAGGACTACGAGCAGTACTTC. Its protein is CAISGTGEDYEQYF.